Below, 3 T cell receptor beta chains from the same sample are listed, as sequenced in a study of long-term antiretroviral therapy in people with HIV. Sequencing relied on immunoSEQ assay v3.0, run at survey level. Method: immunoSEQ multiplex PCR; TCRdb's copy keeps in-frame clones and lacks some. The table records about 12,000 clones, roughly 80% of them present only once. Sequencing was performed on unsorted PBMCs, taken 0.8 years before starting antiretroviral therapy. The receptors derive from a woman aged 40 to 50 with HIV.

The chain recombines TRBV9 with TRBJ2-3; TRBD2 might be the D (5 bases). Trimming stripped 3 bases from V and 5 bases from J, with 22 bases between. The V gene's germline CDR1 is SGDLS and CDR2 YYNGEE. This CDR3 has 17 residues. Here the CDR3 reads CASSGGQTRSAGDTQYF. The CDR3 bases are TGTGCCAGCAGCGGAGGCCAAACTAGGTCGGCCGGAGATACGCAGTATTTT. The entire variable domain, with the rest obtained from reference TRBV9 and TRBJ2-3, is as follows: DSGVTQTPKHLITATGQRVTLRCSPRSGDLSVYWYQQSLDQGLQFLIQYYNGEERAKGNILERFSAQQFPDLHSELNLSSLELGDSALYFCASSGGQTRSAGDTQYFGPGTRLTVL.

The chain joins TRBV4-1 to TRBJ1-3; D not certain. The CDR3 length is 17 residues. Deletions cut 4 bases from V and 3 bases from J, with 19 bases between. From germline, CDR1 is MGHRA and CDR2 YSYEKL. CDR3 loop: CASSPVPAGDFGNTIYF. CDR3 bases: TGCGCCAGCAGCCCCGTCCCGGCCGGAGACTTTGGAAACACCATATATTTT.

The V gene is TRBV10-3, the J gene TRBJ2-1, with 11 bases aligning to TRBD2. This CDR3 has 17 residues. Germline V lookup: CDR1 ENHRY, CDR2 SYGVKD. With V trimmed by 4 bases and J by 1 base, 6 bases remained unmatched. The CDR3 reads CAISGTSGPASYNEQFF. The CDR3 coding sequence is TGTGCCATCAGTGGGACTAGCGGGCCCGCTTCCTACAATGAGCAGTTCTTC.